Given below is one T cell receptor beta chain in context. The data stem from a study of blood T cells in healthy people across ages. This CDR3 comprises 13 residues. The germline V gene has CDR1 MNHEY and CDR2 SVGEGT. With 6 bases removed from V and 3 bases from J, the gap between germline ends came to 11 bases. For the second PCR, which ran for roughly 6 to 11 cycles, a sample-barcoded 5' primer and a J-beta primer mix were used. TCRdb independently ran MiXCR on the 5' RACE reads; one entry per CDR3 protein. The data hold about 640,000 distinct CDR3 sequences, with roughly 50% observed a single time.

The sequence came from a man aged 55 to 70 in good health. The chain employs TRBV6-2 or TRBV6-3 and TRBJ2-5; no clear D. Sequences were obtained from blood. In DNA form, the CDR3 reads TGTGCCAGCAGCATTGTAGGAGAAGAGACCCAGTACTTC. It yields the protein CASSIVGEETQYF.